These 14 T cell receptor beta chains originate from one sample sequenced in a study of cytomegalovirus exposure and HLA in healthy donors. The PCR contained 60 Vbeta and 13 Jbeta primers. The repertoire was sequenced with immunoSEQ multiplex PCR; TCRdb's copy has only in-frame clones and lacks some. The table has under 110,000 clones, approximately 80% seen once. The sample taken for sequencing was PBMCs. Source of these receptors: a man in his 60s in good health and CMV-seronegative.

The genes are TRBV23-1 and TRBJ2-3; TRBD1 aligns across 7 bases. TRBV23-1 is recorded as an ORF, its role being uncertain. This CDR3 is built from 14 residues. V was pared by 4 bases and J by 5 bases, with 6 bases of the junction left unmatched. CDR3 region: CASSRVGGLDTQYF. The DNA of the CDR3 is TGCGCCAGCAGTCGTGTAGGGGGCTTAGATACGCAGTATTTT.

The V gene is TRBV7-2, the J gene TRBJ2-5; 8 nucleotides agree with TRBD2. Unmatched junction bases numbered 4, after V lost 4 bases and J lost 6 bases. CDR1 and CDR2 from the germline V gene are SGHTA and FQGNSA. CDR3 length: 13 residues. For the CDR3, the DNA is TGTGCCAGCAGCTCCCCGGGGGGGAAGACCCAGTACTTC. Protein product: CASSSPGGKTQYF.

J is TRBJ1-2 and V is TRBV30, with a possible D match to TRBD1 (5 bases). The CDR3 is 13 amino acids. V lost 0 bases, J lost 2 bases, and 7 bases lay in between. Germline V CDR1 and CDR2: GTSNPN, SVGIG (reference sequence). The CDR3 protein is CAWSVNRNYGYTF. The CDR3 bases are TGTGCCTGGAGTGTAAACAGGAACTATGGCTACACCTTC.

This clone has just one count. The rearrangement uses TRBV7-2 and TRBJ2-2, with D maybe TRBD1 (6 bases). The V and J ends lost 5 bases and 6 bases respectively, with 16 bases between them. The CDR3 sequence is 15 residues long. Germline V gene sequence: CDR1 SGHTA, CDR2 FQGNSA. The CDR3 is CASSLTGLEAGELFF. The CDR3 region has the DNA TGTGCCAGCAGCCTCACAGGGCTGGAGGCCGGGGAGCTGTTTTTT.

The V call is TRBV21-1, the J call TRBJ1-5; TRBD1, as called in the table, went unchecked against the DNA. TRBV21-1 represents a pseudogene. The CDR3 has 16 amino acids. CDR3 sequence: CASSGGTGETNQPQHF. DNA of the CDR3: TGTGCCAGCAGCGGCGGGACAGGGGAAACCAATCAGCCCCAGCATTTT.

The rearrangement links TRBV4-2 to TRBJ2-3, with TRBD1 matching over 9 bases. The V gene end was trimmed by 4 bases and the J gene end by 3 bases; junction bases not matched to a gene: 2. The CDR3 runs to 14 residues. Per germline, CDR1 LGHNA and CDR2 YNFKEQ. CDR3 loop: CASSRGQGTDTQYF. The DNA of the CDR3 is TGTGCCAGCAGCCGCGGACAGGGGACAGATACGCAGTATTTT.

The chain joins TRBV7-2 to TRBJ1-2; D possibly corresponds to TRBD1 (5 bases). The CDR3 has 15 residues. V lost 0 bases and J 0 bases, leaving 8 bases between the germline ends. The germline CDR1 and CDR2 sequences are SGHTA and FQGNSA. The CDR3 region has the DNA TGTGCCAGCAGCTTAGCGGCAGGGTCTAACTATGGCTACACCTTC. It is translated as CASSLAAGSNYGYTF.

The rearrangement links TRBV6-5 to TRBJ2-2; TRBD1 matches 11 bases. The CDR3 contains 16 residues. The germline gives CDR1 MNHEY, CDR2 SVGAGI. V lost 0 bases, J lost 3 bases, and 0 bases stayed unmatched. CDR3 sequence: CASSYSGQGDTGELFF. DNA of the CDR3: TGTGCCAGCAGTTACTCGGGACAGGGGGACACCGGGGAGCTGTTTTTT.

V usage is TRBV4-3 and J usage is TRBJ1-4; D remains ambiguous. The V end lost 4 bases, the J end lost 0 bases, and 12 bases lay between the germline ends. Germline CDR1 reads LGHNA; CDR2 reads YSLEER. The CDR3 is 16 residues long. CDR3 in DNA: TGCGCCAGCAGCCGAGTGACTGGTGCAACTAATGAAAAACTGTTTTTT. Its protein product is CASSRVTGATNEKLFF.

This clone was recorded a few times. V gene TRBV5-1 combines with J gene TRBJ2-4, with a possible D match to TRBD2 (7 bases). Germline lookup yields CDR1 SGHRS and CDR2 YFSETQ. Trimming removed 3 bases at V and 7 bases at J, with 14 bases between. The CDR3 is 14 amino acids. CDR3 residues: CASSSEGEGNIQYF. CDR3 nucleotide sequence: TGCGCCAGCAGCTCCGAGGGGGAGGGTAACATTCAGTACTTC. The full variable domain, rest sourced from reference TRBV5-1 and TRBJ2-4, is KAGVTQTPRYLIKTRGQQVTLSCSPISGHRSVSWYQQTPGQGLQFLFEYFSETQRNKGNFPGRFSGRQFSNSRSEMNVSTLELGDSALYLCASSSEGEGNIQYFGAGTRLSVL.

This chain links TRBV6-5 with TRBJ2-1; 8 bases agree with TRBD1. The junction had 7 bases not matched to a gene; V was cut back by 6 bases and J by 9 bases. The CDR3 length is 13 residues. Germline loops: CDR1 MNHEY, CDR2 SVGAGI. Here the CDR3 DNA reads TGTGCCAGCAGCCAGGACAGGGAAAGTGAGCAGTTCTTC. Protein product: CASSQDRESEQFF.

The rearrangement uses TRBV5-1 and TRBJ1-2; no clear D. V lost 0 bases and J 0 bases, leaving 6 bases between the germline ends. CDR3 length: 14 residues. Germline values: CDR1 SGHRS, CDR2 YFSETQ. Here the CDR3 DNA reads TGCGCCAGCAGCTTGGAGAGGACTAACTATGGCTACACCTTC. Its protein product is CASSLERTNYGYTF. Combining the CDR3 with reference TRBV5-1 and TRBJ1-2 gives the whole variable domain KAGVTQTPRYLIKTRGQQVTLSCSPISGHRSVSWYQQTPGQGLQFLFEYFSETQRNKGNFPGRFSGRQFSNSRSEMNVSTLELGDSALYLCASSLERTNYGYTFGSGTRLTVV.

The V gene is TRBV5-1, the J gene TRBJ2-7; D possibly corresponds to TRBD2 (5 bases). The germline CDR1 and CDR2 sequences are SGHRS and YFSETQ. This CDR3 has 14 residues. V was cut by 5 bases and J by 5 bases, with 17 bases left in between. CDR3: CASRGTRARDEQYV. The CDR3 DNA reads TGCGCCAGCAGGGGAACAAGGGCGCGGGACGAGCAGTACGTC.

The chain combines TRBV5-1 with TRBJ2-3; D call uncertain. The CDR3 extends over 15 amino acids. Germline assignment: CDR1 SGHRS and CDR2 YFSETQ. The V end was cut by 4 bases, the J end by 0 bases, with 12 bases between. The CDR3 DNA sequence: TGCGCCAGCAGCCAACAGATCCCCAGCACAGATACGCAGTATTTT. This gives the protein CASSQQIPSTDTQYF.